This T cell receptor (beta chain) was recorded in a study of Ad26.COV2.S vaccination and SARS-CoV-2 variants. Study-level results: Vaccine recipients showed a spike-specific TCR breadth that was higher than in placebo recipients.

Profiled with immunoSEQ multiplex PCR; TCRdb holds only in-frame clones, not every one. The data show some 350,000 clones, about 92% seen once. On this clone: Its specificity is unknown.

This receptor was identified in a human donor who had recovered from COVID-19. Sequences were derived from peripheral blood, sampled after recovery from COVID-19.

The CDR3 sequence is CASSQEHGRSTEAFF. CDR3 DNA: TGCGCCAGCAGCCAAGAGCACGGTCGGAGCACTGAAGCTTTCTTT. The rearrangement joins TRBV4-3 to TRBJ1-1, with D uncertain. The CDR3 is made up of 15 amino acids. V lost 0 bases and J lost 4, with 12 bases in between. The V gene's germline CDR1 is LGHNA and CDR2 YSLEER.